One and the same sample provided the 24 T cell receptor beta chains below, sequenced in a study of identifying expanded T cells in peripheral blood. Generated by immunoSEQ multiplex PCR, the TCRdb table keeps only in-frame clones and is missing some. The table records 100,000 or so clones, over 75% of them present only once. The sample taken for sequencing was blood. Receptors were obtained from a person between 18 and 70 years old in good health.

CDR3 sequence (DNA): TGCAGCGTTGTCAGGGGAAGTGGAAACACCATATATTTT. Protein: CSVVRGSGNTIYF. This chain uses TRBV29-1 with TRBJ1-3, with a weak D call TRBD1 (6 bases). V lost 4 bases, J lost 3 bases, and 10 bases lay in between. The CDR3 runs 13 residues. Germline V CDR1 and CDR2: SQVTM, ANQGSEA.

The chain uses TRBV12-5 and TRBJ2-1; 7 bases fit TRBD1. The CDR3 has 13 residues. Germline CDR1 and CDR2: LGHNT and FRNRAP. The V and J ends lost 0 bases and 9 bases, in that order; junction bases with no gene match: 2. The CDR3 sequence: CASGLVQGSEQFF. In DNA form, the CDR3 reads TGTGCTAGTGGTTTGGTACAGGGGAGTGAGCAGTTCTTC.

The V gene is TRBV4-2, the J gene TRBJ2-1; D possibly uses TRBD1 or TRBD2 (5 bases each). Per the germline V gene, CDR1 is LGHNA and CDR2 is YNFKEQ. The CDR3 consists of 16 residues. V dropped 0 bases and J dropped 6 bases, with 15 bases sitting between them. The CDR3 DNA is TGTGCCAGCAGCCAAGATTCGGGGCTACCCGGCAATGAGCAGTTCTTC. It encodes CASSQDSGLPGNEQFF.

The chain is built from TRBV5-1 and TRBJ1-3, with D perhaps matching TRBD1 (5 bases). V lost 7 bases and J 1 base, leaving 9 bases between the germline ends. CDR3 size: 13 residues. Germline CDR1 is SGHRS and CDR2 is YFSETQ. This CDR3 is CASHGGSGNTIYF. The CDR3 coding sequence is TGCGCCAGCCACGGGGGGTCTGGAAACACCATATATTTT.

The CDR3 here is CASSEFQGSDTGELFF. Written as DNA, the CDR3 is TGTGCCAGCAGTGAATTTCAGGGCTCCGACACCGGGGAGCTGTTTTTT. The chain joins TRBV25-1 to TRBJ2-2, with D tentatively TRBD1 (5 bases). Germline-derived CDR1 and CDR2 are MGHDK and SYGVNS. The CDR3 is 16 residues long. With 1 base removed from V and 3 bases from J, the gap between germline ends came to 12 bases.

The J gene is TRBJ2-1, the V gene TRBV7-3; possibly TRBD1 or TRBD2 for D (7 bases each). Between the trimmed V and J ends, which lost 5 bases and 8 bases, there was a span of 22 bases. The CDR3 loop spans 16 amino acids. Germline V CDR1 and CDR2: SGHTA, FQGTGA. CDR3 region: CASSLGGGRGVYEQFF. Written as DNA, the CDR3 is TGTGCCAGCAGCCTAGGGGGCGGGAGAGGCGTTTATGAGCAGTTCTTC.

The gene calls are TRBV7-2 and TRBJ2-1, with D unclear. V shed 0 bases and J shed 1 base, with 7 bases lying between them. This CDR3 contains 15 residues. CDR1 is SGHTA and CDR2 is FQGNSA in the germline V gene. This chain's CDR3 is CASSLALGSYNEQFF. The CDR3 DNA sequence: TGTGCCAGCAGCTTAGCGTTGGGTTCCTACAATGAGCAGTTCTTC.

The chain has TRBV6-6 and TRBJ2-7; possibly TRBD2 for D (5 bases). This CDR3 contains 14 residues. CDR1 MNHNY and CDR2 SVGAGI come from the germline V gene (reference sequence). V was cut by 2 bases and J by 3 bases, with 11 bases left in between. The CDR3 bases are TGTGCCAGCAGTTACGCTAGCTCCCTCTACGAGCAGTACTTC. Protein sequence: CASSYASSLYEQYF.

The CDR3 DNA follows: TGTGCCATCAGTGAGTATAAGAGGACAGGGGGCTTGGATGAGCAGTTCTTC. This gives the protein CAISEYKRTGGLDEQFF. The rearrangement joins TRBV10-3 to TRBJ2-1; 11 bases map to TRBD1. The CDR3 length is 17 residues. Germline V gene sequence: CDR1 ENHRY, CDR2 SYGVKD. The V and J ends lost 1 base and 8 bases, in that order; junction bases with no gene match: 10.

The V call is TRBV30, the J call TRBJ2-5; TRBD1 is a possible D gene (7 bases). CDR3 length equals 15 residues. The germline CDR1 and CDR2 sequences are GTSNPN and SVGIG (reference sequence). Trimming pared 5 bases from V and 4 bases from J, leaving 20 bases between. DNA of the CDR3: TGTGCCTGGGCGAGGGGGCTAGGGACTGGAGAGACCCAGTACTTC. Protein product: CAWARGLGTGETQYF.

The table lists this clone with a few counts. The gene calls are TRBV19 and TRBJ2-1, with TRBD2 as a possible D gene (6 bases). The CDR3 extends over 16 amino acids. V was trimmed by 0 bases and J by 9 bases, leaving 18 bases between them. Looked up from germline, CDR1 is LNHDA and CDR2 is SQIVND (reference sequence). CDR3 sequence (DNA): TGTGCCAGTAGTATAGACGGGGACGGAGGGAAAATTGAGCAGTTCTTC. Translating it yields CASSIDGDGGKIEQFF.

This clone showed up just once. V gene TRBV2 combines with J gene TRBJ1-5; D is ambiguous. This CDR3 is built from 14 residues. Trimming stripped 5 bases from V and 5 bases from J, with 13 bases between. The germline V gene has CDR1 SNHLY and CDR2 FYNNEI. CDR3 loop: CASSIGSGDQPQHF. The CDR3 nucleotides read TGTGCCAGCAGTATCGGGTCCGGGGATCAGCCCCAGCATTTT.

V is TRBV19 and J is TRBJ1-5, with D unclear. Germline V gene sequence: CDR1 LNHDA, CDR2 SQIVND (reference sequence). Trimming cost V 5 bases and J 2 bases, with 10 bases left between them. The length of the CDR3 is 14 residues. For the CDR3, the DNA is TGTGCCAGTAGTCGAGCCCGGGGCAATCAGCCCCAGCATTTT. Its protein is CASSRARGNQPQHF.

This clone was counted once. J is TRBJ1-5 and V is TRBV4-2; D might be TRBD1 (5 bases). The V end lost 2 bases, the J end lost 0 bases, and 14 bases lay between the germline ends. Germline V gives CDR1 LGHNA, CDR2 YNFKEQ. This CDR3 spans 17 amino acids. The CDR3 DNA reads as TGTGCCAGCAGCCAACCGCCGGGGGGGAATAGCAATCAGCCCCAGCATTTT. This gives the protein CASSQPPGGNSNQPQHF.

The V call is TRBV10-1, the J call TRBJ2-2; a possible D gene is TRBD1 (6 bases). V was trimmed by 0 bases and J by 1 base, leaving 12 bases between them. The CDR3 loop spans 17 amino acids. CDR1 is WNHNN and CDR2 is SYGVQD in the germline V gene (reference sequence). CDR3 sequence reads: CASSESQGRMNTGELFF. The CDR3 DNA reads TGCGCCAGCAGTGAGTCGCAGGGGCGGATGAACACCGGGGAGCTGTTTTTT.

The chain employs TRBV5-4 and TRBJ2-3, with 15 bases aligning to TRBD2. Germline V lookup: CDR1 SGHNT, CDR2 YYREEE (reference sequence). CDR3 length: 17 residues. V dropped 0 bases and J dropped 4; count of bases not matched to a gene: 3. The CDR3 DNA reads as TGTGCCAGCAGCTTGGGGACTAGCGGGAGGGAGGCAGATACGCAGTATTTT. Translating it yields CASSLGTSGREADTQYF.

J is TRBJ2-3 and V is TRBV6-6; a weak D match, TRBD2 (5 bases). Germline loops: CDR1 MNHNY, CDR2 SVGAGI (reference sequence). Trimming took 4 bases from V and 5 from J, leaving 10 bases between them. This CDR3 has 13 residues. The CDR3 reads CASSSFRGDTQYF. Here the CDR3 DNA reads TGTGCCAGCAGTTCTTTCCGGGGAGATACGCAGTATTTT.

The V and J genes are TRBV7-2 and TRBJ2-5, with a weak D call TRBD1 (5 bases). This CDR3 is 14 amino acids long. The germline V gene encodes CDR1 SGHTA and CDR2 FQGNSA. V lost 2 bases to trimming and J lost 2 bases, with 9 bases between them. The CDR3: CASSLWGYQETQYF. The CDR3, as DNA: TGTGCCAGCAGCTTATGGGGCTATCAAGAGACCCAGTACTTC.

The V call is TRBV2, the J call TRBJ1-4; 8 nucleotides line up with TRBD1. Germline V gene lookup returns CDR1 SNHLY and CDR2 FYNNEI. CDR3 size: 16 residues. V shed 4 bases, J shed 7 bases, and the junction held 11 bases outside the gene matches. DNA of the CDR3: TGTGCCAGCAGTGCTCAAGTCCCGGGACAGGCTGAAAAACTGTTTTTT. Translating gives CASSAQVPGQAEKLFF.

The chain employs TRBV6-1 and TRBJ1-1; the D is unclear. CDR3 length equals 13 residues. Per germline, CDR1 MNHNS and CDR2 SASEGT. V lost 3 bases, J lost 10 bases, and 15 bases lay in between. The CDR3 loop is CASSDGDPNIAFF. The CDR3 nucleotides are TGTGCCAGCAGTGACGGCGATCCGAATATAGCTTTCTTT.

The rearrangement joins TRBV11-1 to TRBJ2-3; TRBD1 agrees at 8 bases. V gave up 3 bases and J gave up 3 bases; unmatched junction bases: 5. The germline V gene has CDR1 SGHAT and CDR2 FQDESV (reference sequence). The CDR3 has 15 amino acids. The CDR3 DNA follows: TGTGCCAGCAGCTTTACTGGACAGGGAACAGATACGCAGTATTTT. Translation: CASSFTGQGTDTQYF.

The CDR3 nucleotides are TGTGCCAGCAGGGGGGGACAGACCACTGAAGCTTTCTTT. Its translation: CASRGGQTTEAFF. The gene calls are TRBV7-9 and TRBJ1-1; 7 bases fit TRBD1. CDR3 length: 13 amino acids. V dropped 6 bases and J dropped 4; count of bases not matched to a gene: 5. Germline lookup yields CDR1 SEHNR and CDR2 FQNEAQ (reference sequence).

The V and J genes are TRBV29-1 and TRBJ1-2; 9 bases align to TRBD1. Germline V gene sequence: CDR1 SQVTM, CDR2 ANQGSEA. This CDR3 has 13 amino acids. Trimming removed 6 bases from V and 1 base from J; junction bases left unmatched: 3. DNA of the CDR3: TGCAGCGTACCGGGACAGGGTAACTATGGCTACACCTTC. Translation: CSVPGQGNYGYTF.

The rearrangement joins TRBV6-5 to TRBJ2-1, with a possible D match to TRBD1 (6 bases). Looked up from germline, CDR1 is MNHEY and CDR2 is SVGAGI. This CDR3 is 14 amino acids long. Trimming cost V 2 bases and J 7 bases, with 12 bases left between them. CDR3 DNA: TGTGCCAGCAGTTACCAGGGGTTCGGAAATGAGCAGTTCTTC. It is translated as CASSYQGFGNEQFF.